A selection of T cell receptor beta chains follows, all from one sample in a study of blood T cell repertoires in COVID-19. TCRdb's table, derived via immunoSEQ multiplex PCR, lists solely in-frame clones and lacks some. The data show some 200,000 clones, just over 85% seen once. Sequencing input: peripheral blood. The receptor set was obtained from a man older than 75 with acute or convalescent COVID-19. Both conserved end residues are part of each CDR3. Fields, in order: D gene, clone size, J gene, V gene, CDR3 protein, CDR3 DNA. The D gene is left open where the match is weak. Not every row has a clone size; where given, it reads once, few, many or a size class.

D: TRBD1; size: -; J: TRBJ2-2; V: TRBV5-5; CDR3: CASSSLGQATGELFF; DNA: TGTGCCAGCAGCTCACTCGGACAGGCCACCGGGGAGCTGTTTTTT
D: -; size: -; J: TRBJ1-2; V: TRBV3-1/TRBV3-2; CDR3: CASSQVGGNTGYTF; DNA: TGTGCCAGCAGCCAAGTAGGAGGGAACACTGGCTACACCTTC
D: TRBD1; size: -; J: TRBJ1-4; V: TRBV5-1; CDR3: CASKTGTANEKLFF; DNA: TGCGCCAGTAAAACCGGGACAGCTAATGAAAAACTGTTTTTT
D: TRBD1; size: -; J: TRBJ2-1; V: TRBV5-1; CDR3: CASSQGQASSYNEQFF; DNA: TGCGCCAGCAGCCAGGGACAGGCAAGCTCCTACAATGAGCAGTTCTTC
D: -; size: few; J: TRBJ1-5; V: TRBV27; CDR3: CASRRGAQPQHF; DNA: TGTGCCAGTCGAAGGGGTGCTCAGCCCCAGCATTTT
D: -; size: -; J: TRBJ1-2; V: TRBV10-3; CDR3: CAIRDRRDHYGYTF; DNA: TGTGCCATCAGGGACAGAAGGGATCACTATGGCTACACCTTC
D: -; size: -; J: TRBJ2-7; V: TRBV27; CDR3: CASSPGTSNYEQYF; DNA: TGTGCCAGCAGTCCTGGGACATCCAACTACGAGCAGTACTTC
D: -; size: -; J: TRBJ1-6; V: TRBV7-9; CDR3: CASSLEPRQNSPLHF; DNA: TGTGCCAGCAGCTTAGAGCCCAGGCAAAATTCACCCCTCCACTTT
D: TRBD1; size: -; J: TRBJ1-4; V: TRBV4-1; CDR3: CASSQDGTGNEKLFF; DNA: TGCGCCAGCAGCCAAGACGGGACAGGGAATGAAAAACTGTTTTTT
D: -; size: once; J: TRBJ2-5; V: TRBV20-1; CDR3: CSARWAETQYF; DNA: TGCAGTGCTAGATGGGCGGAGACCCAGTACTTC
D: TRBD1; size: once; J: TRBJ1-1; V: TRBV29-1; CDR3: CSVLGQGGTEAFF; DNA: TGCAGCGTCCTTGGACAGGGGGGCACTGAAGCTTTCTTT
D: TRBD1; size: -; J: TRBJ1-5; V: TRBV27; CDR3: CASSLTGNQPQHF; DNA: TGTGCCAGCAGTTTGACAGGGAATCAGCCCCAGCATTTT
D: -; size: once; J: TRBJ1-6; V: TRBV19; CDR3: CASSKSTLSPLHF; DNA: TGTGCCAGTAGTAAATCGACTCTCTCACCCCTCCACTTT
D: -; size: -; J: TRBJ2-2; V: TRBV21-1; CDR3: CASSSKPNLNLAGGGPGELFF; DNA: TGTGCCAGCAGCTCTAAACCCAATTTGAATTTAGCGGGAGGGGGCCCCGGGGAGCTGTTTTTT
D: -; size: -; J: TRBJ2-5; V: TRBV29-1; CDR3: CSVGGHPFAGTSQETQYF; DNA: TGCAGCGTTGGGGGACACCCCTTCGCCGGGACCTCCCAAGAGACCCAGTACTTC
D: TRBD2; size: -; J: TRBJ2-3; V: TRBV19; CDR3: CASSIISGRPDTQYF; DNA: TGTGCCAGTAGTATAATTAGCGGGAGACCAGATACGCAGTATTTT
D: TRBD1; size: -; J: TRBJ2-5; V: TRBV3-1/TRBV3-2; CDR3: CASSPVPGQGIETQYF; DNA: TGTGCCAGCAGTCCCGTCCCGGGACAGGGGATAGAGACCCAGTACTTC
D: TRBD1; size: -; J: TRBJ1-6; V: TRBV27; CDR3: CASSLLGGDNSPLHF; DNA: TGTGCCAGCAGTTTATTAGGGGGCGATAATTCACCCCTCCACTTT
D: -; size: -; J: TRBJ1-4; V: TRBV5-8; CDR3: CASSLGQGVGKLFF; DNA: TGTGCCAGCAGCTTGGGGCAGGGTGTAGGAAAACTGTTTTTT
D: -; size: -; J: TRBJ2-3; V: TRBV5-4; CDR3: CASSYLGTDTQYF; DNA: TGTGCCAGCAGCTACCTAGGCACAGATACGCAGTATTTT
D: TRBD1; size: -; J: TRBJ1-2; V: TRBV3-1/TRBV3-2; CDR3: CASSRPGQLDSTF; DNA: TGTGCCAGCAGCCGTCCGGGACAGCTGGATTCCACCTTC
D: TRBD2; size: -; J: TRBJ2-3; V: TRBV6-2/TRBV6-3; CDR3: CASRPSGSTDTQYF; DNA: TGTGCCAGCAGGCCTAGCGGGAGTACAGATACGCAGTATTTT
D: -; size: -; J: TRBJ2-7; V: TRBV5-6; CDR3: CASSFGLGRGYEQYF; DNA: TGTGCCAGCAGCTTCGGTTTGGGCAGGGGCTACGAGCAGTACTTC
D: -; size: -; J: TRBJ1-4; V: TRBV19; CDR3: CASSIPPSTSGLVGEKLFF; DNA: TGTGCCAGTAGTATACCCCCCTCGACTTCGGGTCTGGTGGGTGAAAAACTGTTTTTT
D: -; size: -; J: TRBJ1-5; V: TRBV5-5; CDR3: CASSSIAGDTNQPQHF; DNA: TGTGCCAGCAGCTCTATTGCGGGGGATACTAATCAGCCCCAGCATTTT
D: -; size: -; J: TRBJ1-3; V: TRBV9; CDR3: CASSVSQGGNTIYF; DNA: TGTGCCAGCAGCGTTAGCCAGGGTGGAAACACCATATATTTT
D: TRBD2; size: -; J: TRBJ2-7; V: TRBV5-1; CDR3: CASSRTSGPYEQYF; DNA: TGCGCCAGCAGCCGGACTAGCGGTCCCTACGAGCAGTACTTC
D: TRBD1; size: -; J: TRBJ1-5; V: TRBV19; CDR3: CASRGQANQPQHF; DNA: TGTGCCAGTAGAGGACAGGCCAATCAGCCCCAGCATTTT
D: -; size: few; J: TRBJ1-1; V: TRBV30; CDR3: CAWSGTVNTEAFF; DNA: TGTGCCTGGAGTGGGACAGTGAACACTGAAGCTTTCTTT
D: -; size: -; J: TRBJ1-1; V: TRBV18; CDR3: CASSPPAGNTEAFF; DNA: TGTGCCAGCTCACCACCGGCAGGGAACACTGAAGCTTTCTTT
D: TRBD2; size: -; J: TRBJ2-5; V: TRBV7-2; CDR3: CASSQGLAGSQETQYF; DNA: TGTGCCAGCAGCCAAGGACTAGCGGGGTCTCAAGAGACCCAGTACTTC
D: TRBD2; size: -; J: TRBJ2-1; V: TRBV5-4; CDR3: CASSLGTSGRRNEQFF; DNA: TGTGCCAGCAGCTTGGGGACTAGCGGGAGGAGGAATGAGCAGTTCTTC
D: -; size: -; J: TRBJ1-5; V: TRBV10-3; CDR3: CAISESGGSNQPQHF; DNA: TGTGCCATCAGTGAGTCGGGGGGATCAAATCAGCCCCAGCATTTT
D: TRBD1; size: once; J: TRBJ2-1; V: TRBV27; CDR3: CASSLWTGGKNEQFF; DNA: TGTGCCAGCAGTTTATGGACAGGGGGCAAAAATGAGCAGTTCTTC
D: -; size: -; J: TRBJ1-2; V: TRBV18; CDR3: CASSPPNANYGYTF; DNA: TGTGCCAGCTCACCACCGAATGCGAACTATGGCTACACCTTC
D: TRBD2; size: few; J: TRBJ2-3; V: TRBV12-3/TRBV12-4; CDR3: CASGGGPTDTQYF; DNA: TGTGCCAGCGGGGGAGGGCCGACAGATACGCAGTATTTT
D: -; size: -; J: TRBJ1-5; V: TRBV20-1; CDR3: CSASRGQGSNQPQHF; DNA: TGCAGTGCTAGTAGGGGTCAGGGGTCTAATCAGCCCCAGCATTTT